These 23 T cell receptor beta chains came from one sample sequenced in a study of spatial heterogeneity in lung cancer. MiXCR was run by TCRdb on the 5' RACE reads, yielding one entry per CDR3 protein. Among about 10,000 distinct CDR3 sequences listed, 3.5% to 4% were seen once. Time point described: blood taken at disease recurrence. The input material, whole RNA from tumor, nontumor lung or frozen PBMC, was sequenced unsorted. The input for sequencing was PBMCs, taken at recurrence. These TCRs come from a female donor with early-stage non-small cell lung cancer.

This clonotype was picked up many times. A read error may produce the germline difference seen at one junction end. This beta chain came through as a stray read in a library set up for alpha chains, and its size says little. The V gene is TRBV12-3 or TRBV12-4, the J gene TRBJ1-1; the D gene is possibly TRBD1 (6 bases). The CDR3 contains 13 residues. The CDR3 DNA follows: TGTGCCAGCAGTTTATGGCTCGGGGAGGACAGCTGGTTT. It is translated as CASSLWLGEDSWF.

At least ten counts were recorded for this clonotype. The size of this beta chain means little, since it is a stray read in a library made for alpha chains. This chain joins TRBV7-2 and TRBJ2-4, with a possible D match to TRBD1 (5 bases). The germline V and J ends were trimmed by 4 bases and 9 bases, with 10 bases remaining between them. Germline V gene sequence: CDR1 SGHTA, CDR2 FQGNSA. This CDR3 region has 12 residues. The CDR3 reads CASSSQRGIQYF. CDR3 in DNA: TGTGCCAGCAGCTCACAAAGGGGCATTCAGTACTTC.

In its sample, this clonotype was seen many times. This beta chain came through as a stray read in a library set up for alpha chains, and its size says little. The V gene is TRBV6-2 or TRBV6-3, the J gene TRBJ2-5, with a weak D call TRBD2 (5 bases). Germline values: CDR1 MNHEY, CDR2 SVGEGT. This CDR3 has 14 amino acids. The V and J ends lost 8 bases and 1 base respectively, with 14 bases between them. This CDR3 is CASLTRESQETQYF. The CDR3 DNA sequence: TGTGCCAGCCTCACCCGGGAATCCCAAGAGACCCAGTACTTC.

This clonotype was observed at least ten times. The library was designed around alpha chains, so this beta chain is a stray read whose abundance carries little weight. The chain couples TRBV6-2 or TRBV6-3 to TRBJ2-2; 8 bases align to TRBD2. CDR3 length equals 16 residues. The V and J ends lost 5 bases and 4 bases, in that order; junction bases with no gene match: 9. CDR1 is MNHEY and CDR2 is SVGEGT in the germline V gene. This CDR3 is CASSREAGERTGELFF. The CDR3, as DNA: TGTGCCAGCAGTCGCGAAGCGGGGGAGCGCACCGGGGAGCTGTTTTTT.

This clonotype counts as large (0.1 to 1%). Being off target in a library aimed at alpha chains, this beta chain has a size of little meaning. The chain employs TRBV28 and TRBJ2-7, with D tentatively TRBD1 (6 bases). In germline, CDR1 is MDHEN, CDR2 SYDVKM. This CDR3 has 14 amino acids. The ends were cut back, 6 bases at V and 3 bases at J, with 15 bases in the middle. In nucleotides, the CDR3 is TGTGCCAGCAGCCAAAGGGGGTCTAACTACGAGCAGTACTTC. Protein: CASSQRGSNYEQYF.

In its sample, this clonotype is medium-sized. This beta chain was picked up by a library intended for alpha chains and is off target, so its count carries little meaning. As DNA, the CDR3 is TGCAGCGTTGAAGATCCGGACAGATCCTACGAGCAGTACTTC. It encodes CSVEDPDRSYEQYF. The chain combines TRBV29-1 with TRBJ2-7, with D perhaps matching TRBD1 (6 bases). The V and J ends lost 0 bases and 1 base respectively, with 10 bases between them. The CDR3 covers 14 residues. Germline CDR1 and CDR2: SQVTM and ANQGSEA.

The sample holds many counts of this clonotype. Since the library was made to target alpha chains, this beta chain is a stray read and its abundance is not meaningful. The genes are TRBV12-3 or TRBV12-4 and TRBJ1-1; D unresolved. This CDR3 has 12 residues. Trimming cost V 1 base and J 10 bases, with 10 bases left between them. The CDR3 DNA reads as TGTGCCAGCAGTTTAGGGGCAGGAAGAGCTTTCTTT. Residues: CASSLGAGRAFF.

In this sample, this clonotype turned up many times. This beta chain is off target for a library built for alpha chains, so its abundance means little. J is TRBJ2-5 and V is TRBV7-9; weak D call: TRBD1 (6 bases). With 1 base removed from V and 4 bases from J, the gap between germline ends came to 16 bases. Germline V gives CDR1 SEHNR, CDR2 FQNEAQ (reference sequence). This CDR3 contains 16 residues. This chain's CDR3 is CASSLEGTRRGETQYF. The CDR3, as DNA: TGTGCCAGCAGCTTAGAGGGGACCCGCAGGGGAGAGACCCAGTACTTC.

This clonotype was seen many times. As an off-target read in a library built for alpha chains, this beta chain has a frequency of little significance. This chain joins TRBV4-3 and TRBJ2-7; TRBD2 might be the D (5 bases). This CDR3 region has 14 residues. Trimming removed 1 base from V and 2 bases from J, with 9 bases in between. Germline assignment: CDR1 LGHNA and CDR2 YSLEER. The CDR3: CASSQGTLTYEQYF. DNA of the CDR3: TGCGCCAGCAGCCAAGGGACTCTAACCTACGAGCAGTACTTC.

The sample holds many counts of this clonotype. Because the library targeted alpha chains, this beta chain is an off-target read whose size means little. V usage is TRBV15 and J usage is TRBJ1-5; D is ambiguous. The V gene lost 5 bases and the J gene lost 3 bases, with 11 bases spanning the gap. CDR3 length: 14 amino acids. Looked up from germline, CDR1 is LNHNV and CDR2 is YYDKDF (reference sequence). The CDR3 DNA sequence: TGTGCCACCAGCCCGGGCGGCCTCAATCAGCCCCAGCATTTT. Translation gives CATSPGGLNQPQHF. The full variable domain, completed using reference TRBV15 and TRBJ1-5, is DAMVIQNPRYQVTQFGKPVTLSCSQTLNHNVMYWYQQKSSQAPKLLFHYYDKDFNNEADTPDNFQSRRPNTSFCFLDIRSPGLGDTAMYLCATSPGGLNQPQHFGDGTRLSIL.

This clonotype was counted many times. The library was designed around alpha chains, so this beta chain is a stray read whose abundance carries little weight. This sequence joins TRBV6-2 or TRBV6-3 and TRBJ2-7; D is unclear. The germline CDR1 and CDR2 sequences are MNHEY and SVGEGT. The CDR3 has 13 residues. The V end was cut by 0 bases, the J end by 1 base, with 4 bases between. The CDR3 loop reads CASSYSISYEQYF. In nucleotides, the CDR3 is TGTGCCAGCAGTTACTCGATATCCTACGAGCAGTACTTC.

At least ten counts were recorded for this clonotype. The library was built for alpha chains, so this beta chain is an off-target read and its size means little. For the CDR3, the DNA is TGTGCCAGCAGCCAACGAATCAATGAGCAGTTCTTC. Translating it yields CASSQRINEQFF. The chain couples TRBV6-6 to TRBJ2-1, with D unresolved. The germline V and J ends were trimmed by 6 bases and 6 bases, with 9 bases remaining between them. Germline V gene sequence: CDR1 MNHNY, CDR2 SVGAGI (reference sequence). CDR3 length equals 12 residues.

This clonotype occurred many times. Being off target in a library aimed at alpha chains, this beta chain has a size of little meaning. The CDR3 coding sequence is TGTGCCAGCAGACCGGGACCACTCAGCTCCTACAATGAGCAGTTCTTC. It translates to CASRPGPLSSYNEQFF. The V gene is TRBV12-3 or TRBV12-4, the J gene TRBJ2-1; TRBD1 or TRBD2 may be the D gene (5 bases each). The V gene lost 6 bases and the J gene lost 0 bases, with 15 bases spanning the gap. The CDR3 has 16 residues.

As to this clonotype: This beta chain appears as a stray read in a library generated for alpha chains; its size is not informative. The chain couples TRBV6-2 or TRBV6-3 to TRBJ1-6; D gene ambiguous. The CDR3 loop spans 14 amino acids. With 6 bases removed from V and 8 bases from J, the gap between germline ends came to 14 bases. CDR1 is MNHEY and CDR2 is SVGEGT in the germline V gene. The DNA for the CDR3 is TGTGCCAGCAGCAACGGGCCAAGCTATTCACCCCTCCACTTT. This gives the protein CASSNGPSYSPLHF.

This clonotype was counted at least ten times. This beta chain came through as a stray read in a library set up for alpha chains, and its size says little. This chain uses TRBV19 with TRBJ2-3, with D uncertain. CDR1 LNHDA and CDR2 SQIVND come from the germline V gene (reference sequence). The CDR3 length is 11 residues. Trimming shortened V by 10 bases and J by 2 bases, and 7 bases separated the two germline ends. The CDR3 DNA follows: TGTGCCACGAGTTACACAGATACGCAGTATTTT. It codes for CATSYTDTQYF.

This clonotype is judged medium-sized (0.01 to 0.1%). This beta chain was picked up by a library intended for alpha chains and is off target, so its count carries little meaning. The V call is TRBV9, the J call TRBJ2-7; 8 bases map to TRBD2. The trim removed 2 bases at V and 4 bases at J, leaving 8 bases unmatched. This CDR3 contains 15 residues. In germline, CDR1 is SGDLS, CDR2 YYNGEE. Here the CDR3 reads CASSVSGELYYEQYF. In nucleotides, the CDR3 is TGTGCCAGCAGCGTTAGCGGGGAACTCTATTACGAGCAGTACTTC.

This clonotype has ten or more counts. A library prepared for alpha chains yielded this beta chain as an off-target read; its size is of little meaning. This chain connects TRBV18 to TRBJ1-4, with D unresolved. V was shortened by 3 bases and J by 6 bases, with 14 bases between the two germline ends. This CDR3 has 15 amino acids. Germline V lookup: CDR1 KGHSH, CDR2 LQKENI. CDR3 loop: CASSPTAGYDEKLFF. The CDR3 DNA reads TGTGCCAGCTCACCCACCGCGGGGTACGATGAAAAACTGTTTTTT.

By proportion, this clonotype is large (0.1 to 1%). Because this beta chain is a stray read in a library intended to capture alpha chains, its abundance should not be given much weight. The rearrangement uses TRBV11-2 and TRBJ2-5; D assignment may be TRBD1 or TRBD2 (5 bases each). Per the germline V gene, CDR1 is SGHAT and CDR2 is FQNNGV. The CDR3 is made up of 15 amino acids. Trimming removed 3 bases at V and 2 bases at J, with 13 bases between. The CDR3 sequence is CASSFWAGRQETQYF. The CDR3, as DNA: TGTGCCAGCAGCTTCTGGGCAGGGAGACAAGAGACCCAGTACTTC.

This clonotype was seen ten or more times. Being off target in a library aimed at alpha chains, this beta chain has a size of little meaning. V gene TRBV29-1 combines with J gene TRBJ2-7, with 10 nucleotides matching TRBD2. From germline, CDR1 is SQVTM and CDR2 ANQGSEA. The J segment lost 3 bases and the V segment lost 6 bases, leaving 8 bases of the junction unmatched. This CDR3 contains 14 residues. The CDR3, as DNA: TGCAGCGTAGCGGGGACTAGCGAGAGCTACGAGCAGTACTTC. Amino acids: CSVAGTSESYEQYF.

In this sample, this clonotype is medium-sized (0.01 to 0.1%). Since the library was made to target alpha chains, this beta chain is a stray read and its abundance is not meaningful. The V call is TRBV29-1, the J call TRBJ1-1, with a tentative D call TRBD1 (5 bases). V was clipped by 6 bases and J by 0 bases, with 11 bases between them. Germline V gives CDR1 SQVTM, CDR2 ANQGSEA. The CDR3 is made up of 13 amino acids. The CDR3 DNA follows: TGCAGCGTCCAGGGACGGATGAACACTGAAGCTTTCTTT. This translates into CSVQGRMNTEAFF. Drawing the rest from reference TRBV29-1 and TRBJ1-1, the complete variable domain is SAVISQKPSRDICQRGTSLTIQCQVDSQVTMMFWYRQQPGQSLTLIATANQGSEATYESGFVIDKFPISRPNLTFSTLTVSNMSPEDSSIYLCSVQGRMNTEAFFGQGTRLTVV.

This clonotype rates as medium-sized. This beta chain came through as a stray read in a library set up for alpha chains, and its size says little. The chain carries TRBV5-6 and TRBJ2-2; no reliable D call. Germline CDR1 SGHDT, CDR2 YYEEEE. CDR3 length equals 14 residues. V dropped 1 base and J dropped 5 bases, with 9 bases sitting between them. Here the CDR3 reads CASSLTLGTGELFF. The DNA for the CDR3 is TGTGCCAGCAGCTTGACCCTGGGGACCGGGGAGCTGTTTTTT.

This clonotype was picked up many times. As an off-target read in a library built for alpha chains, this beta chain has a frequency of little significance. This chain links TRBV11-2 with TRBJ2-5; 7 bases fit TRBD2. V was clipped by 3 bases and J by 0 bases; unmatched bases: 13. The CDR3 loop spans 18 amino acids. Per the germline V gene, CDR1 is SGHAT and CDR2 is FQNNGV. CDR3 loop: CASSLGLGAGEYQETQYF. CDR3 nucleotides: TGTGCCAGCAGCTTGGGCCTTGGGGCGGGGGAGTACCAAGAGACCCAGTACTTC.

As to this clonotype: The library was built for alpha chains, so this beta chain is an off-target read and its size means little. The rearrangement uses TRBV7-2 and TRBJ1-5, with 7 bases fitting TRBD1. Per germline, CDR1 SGHTA and CDR2 FQGNSA. V lost 0 bases to trimming and J lost 3 bases; unmatched junction nucleotides: 5. The CDR3 has 16 residues. CDR3 residues: CASSLAPTGFNQPQHF. CDR3 nucleotides: TGTGCCAGCAGCTTAGCGCCGACAGGGTTCAATCAGCCCCAGCATTTT.